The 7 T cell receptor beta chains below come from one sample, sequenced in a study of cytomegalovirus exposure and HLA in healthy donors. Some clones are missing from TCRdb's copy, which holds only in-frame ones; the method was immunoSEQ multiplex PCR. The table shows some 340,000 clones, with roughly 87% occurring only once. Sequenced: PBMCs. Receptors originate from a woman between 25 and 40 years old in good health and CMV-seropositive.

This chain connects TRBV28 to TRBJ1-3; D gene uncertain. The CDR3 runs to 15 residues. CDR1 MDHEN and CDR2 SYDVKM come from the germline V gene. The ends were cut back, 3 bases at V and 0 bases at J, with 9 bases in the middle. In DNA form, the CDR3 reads TGTGCCAGCAGTTTGGGTGGGAGCTCTGGAAACACCATATATTTT. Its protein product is CASSLGGSSGNTIYF.

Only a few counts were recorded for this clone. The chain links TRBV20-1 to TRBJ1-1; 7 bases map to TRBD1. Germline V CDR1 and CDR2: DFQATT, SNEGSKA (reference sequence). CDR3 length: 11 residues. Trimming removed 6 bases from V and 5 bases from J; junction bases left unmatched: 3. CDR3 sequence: CSAPTGTEAFF. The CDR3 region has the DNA TGCAGTGCACCGACAGGGACTGAAGCTTTCTTT.

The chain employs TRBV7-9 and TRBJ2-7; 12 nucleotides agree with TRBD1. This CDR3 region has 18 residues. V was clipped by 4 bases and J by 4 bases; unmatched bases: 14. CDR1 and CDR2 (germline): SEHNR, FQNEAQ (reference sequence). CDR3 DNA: TGTGCCAGCAGCTATCTCGGGACAGGGGGCGTCCGAAAGTACGAGCAGTACTTC. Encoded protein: CASSYLGTGGVRKYEQYF.

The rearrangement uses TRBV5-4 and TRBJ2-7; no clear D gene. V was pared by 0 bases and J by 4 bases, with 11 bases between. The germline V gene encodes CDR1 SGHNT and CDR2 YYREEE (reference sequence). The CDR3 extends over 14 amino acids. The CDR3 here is CASSLEGNGYEQYF. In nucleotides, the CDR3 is TGTGCCAGCAGCTTGGAAGGGAACGGATACGAGCAGTACTTC. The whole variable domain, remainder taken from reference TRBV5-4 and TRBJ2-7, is ETGVTQSPTHLIKTRGQQVTLRCSSQSGHNTVSWYQQALGQGPQFIFQYYREEENGRGNFPPRFSGLQFPNYSSELNVNALELDDSALYLCASSLEGNGYEQYFGPGTRLTVT.

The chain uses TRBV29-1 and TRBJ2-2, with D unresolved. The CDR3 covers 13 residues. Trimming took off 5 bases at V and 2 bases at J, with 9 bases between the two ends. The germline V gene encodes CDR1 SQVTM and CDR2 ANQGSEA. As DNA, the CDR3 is TGCAGCGTTTCCGGAGAAAACACCGGGGAGCTGTTTTTT. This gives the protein CSVSGENTGELFF.

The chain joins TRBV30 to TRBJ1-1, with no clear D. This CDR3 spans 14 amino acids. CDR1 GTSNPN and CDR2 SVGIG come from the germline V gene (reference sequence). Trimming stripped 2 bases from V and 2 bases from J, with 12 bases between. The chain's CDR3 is CAWSRAGTNTEAFF. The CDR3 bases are TGTGCCTGGAGTAGAGCAGGAACAAACACTGAAGCTTTCTTT.

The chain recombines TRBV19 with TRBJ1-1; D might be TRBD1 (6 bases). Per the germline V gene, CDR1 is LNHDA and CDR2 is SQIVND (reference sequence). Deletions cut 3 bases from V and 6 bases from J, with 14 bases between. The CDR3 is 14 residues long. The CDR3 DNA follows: TGTGCCAGTAGTATCTCCCAGGGGATCTCTGAAGCTTTCTTT. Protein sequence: CASSISQGISEAFF.